The source of this T cell receptor beta chain is a study of blood T cells in healthy people across ages. The study's findings and limits: Changes seen in expanded clonotypes were possibly confounded by donor CMV status left unknown. TCR beta diversity tracked closely with naive T cell percentage.

Total RNA extracted from each sample amounted to at least 6 micrograms. As for this clonotype: Antigen unknown.

Together with a sample-barcoded 5' primer, a J-beta primer mix was included in a second PCR lasting roughly 6 to 12 cycles. TCRdb analysed the 5' RACE reads with MiXCR anew, one entry per CDR3 protein. This table has 700,000 to 900,000 distinct CDR3 sequences, around 24% appearing once. The same sample was also used in a study of T cells of mothers and their children. This second study notes: From each mother came over 8 million TCR beta CDR3 reads, and from each child came roughly 2.9 million.

The sample consisted of blood. The clonotype originates from a boy aged 10-17 years in good health.

As DNA, the CDR3 is TGTGCCAGCAGCAAGCCGGCAGGCGAGGGATATACGCAGTATTTT. This gives the protein CASSKPAGEGYTQYF. V is TRBV21-1 and J is TRBJ2-3; the table's D gene call, TRBD2, was not cross checked with the DNA. TRBV21-1 is shown as a pseudogene. The CDR3 consists of 15 residues.